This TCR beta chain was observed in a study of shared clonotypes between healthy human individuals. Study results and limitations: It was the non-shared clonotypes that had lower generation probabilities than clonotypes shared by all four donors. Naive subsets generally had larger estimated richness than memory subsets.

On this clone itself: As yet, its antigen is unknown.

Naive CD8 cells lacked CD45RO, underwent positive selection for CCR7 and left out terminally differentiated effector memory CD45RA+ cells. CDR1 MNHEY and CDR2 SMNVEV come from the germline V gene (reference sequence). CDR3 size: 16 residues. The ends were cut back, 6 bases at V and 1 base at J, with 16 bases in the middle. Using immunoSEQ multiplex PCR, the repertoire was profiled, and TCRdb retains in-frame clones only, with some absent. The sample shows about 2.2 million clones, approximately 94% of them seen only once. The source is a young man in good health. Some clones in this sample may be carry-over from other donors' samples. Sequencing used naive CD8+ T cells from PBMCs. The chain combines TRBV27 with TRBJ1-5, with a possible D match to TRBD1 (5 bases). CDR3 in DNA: TGTGCCAGCAGGGGGCGGGGCAGGGAAAGCAATCAGCCCCAGCATTTT. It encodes CASRGRGRESNQPQHF.